This T cell receptor beta chain was documented in a study of regulatory T cells in long-lasting Graves disease. The time point: newly diagnosed GD, antithyroid drugs for less than 3 months. From RNA extracted from PBMCs, the TCR library was made. Study-wide points: Persistent disease preferred TRBV28, TRBJ1-2 and TRBJ2-5.

This clonotype was seen many times. Its matching antigen is unknown. There are 17 residues in the CDR3. The germline V gene encodes CDR1 SGHAT and CDR2 FQNNGV. The junction had 11 bases not matched to a gene; V was cut back by 5 bases and J by 4 bases. HTBI primers from iRepertoire and Arm-PCR of CDR3 regions yielded the TCR beta libraries. From the multiplex PCR reads, TCRdb called clonotypes with MiXCR, one entry per CDR3 protein. Of approximately 350,000 distinct CDR3 sequences in the sample, around 16% are singletons; the top ten hold roughly a fifth. These sequences were also reported in another study, on T cells in Graves' hyperthyroidism and ophthalmopathy.

This clonotype was sampled from a woman under 30 with Graves disease. Material: peripheral blood mononuclear cells (PBMCs), obtained at new diagnosis, from a patient treated with antithyroid drugs. The chain uses TRBV11-2 and TRBJ2-3, with 11 bases fitting TRBD2. The CDR3 protein is CASSPQPLAGGPDTQYF. Here the CDR3 DNA reads TGTGCCAGCAGCCCCCAACCCCTAGCGGGAGGACCAGATACGCAGTATTTT.